This T cell receptor beta chain was retrieved from a study of T cell responses to AZD1222 COVID-19 vaccine. Study-level background: Combined were second doses at about 4 or about 12 weeks.

Study conclusions and caveats: Baseline seropositivity characterized only six AZD1222 recipients.

The germline V gene has CDR1 MDHEN and CDR2 SYDVKM. With 5 bases removed from V and 4 bases from J, the gap between germline ends came to 18 bases. The CDR3 extends over 15 amino acids. This clone showed up just once. Its antigen is unknown. The data were produced by immunoSEQ multiplex PCR, yet TCRdb's version contains in-frame clones alone and is incomplete. The sample has about 120,000 clones; 90% to 95% are singletons. The chain couples TRBV28 to TRBJ2-7; D perhaps matches TRBD1 (6 bases). Source: peripheral blood, taken on day 0 of AZD1222 vaccination. The receptor was derived from an adult in good health. CDR3 sequence reads: CASSRHRAPGYEQYF. The CDR3 DNA is TGTGCCAGCAGTCGACACAGGGCGCCGGGTTACGAGCAGTACTTC. Full variable domain (outside the CDR3, taken from reference TRBV28 and TRBJ2-7): DVKVTQSSRYLVKRTGEKVFLECVQDMDHENMFWYRQDPGLGLRLIYFSYDVKMKEKGDIPEGYSVSREKKERFSLILESASTNQTSMYLCASSRHRAPGYEQYFGPGTRLTVT.